This section outlines one T cell receptor (beta chain) sequence together with its context. These data belong to a study of blood T cell repertoires in COVID-19. Clones were sequenced by immunoSEQ multiplex PCR, and TCRdb holds only the in-frame ones, with some missing. The table includes 15,000 to 20,000 clones, approximately 92% detected once. The CDR3 loop spans 15 amino acids. V was shortened by 6 bases and J by 0 bases, with 12 bases between the two germline ends. Germline V gene data show CDR1 as LNHDA and CDR2 as SQIVND (reference sequence). What was sequenced was peripheral blood. The rearrangement links TRBV19 to TRBJ1-3; D not certain. This clonotype was sampled from a man aged 60 to 69 with active COVID-19. The DNA of the CDR3 is TGTGCCAGTAGAGACTTTGTGGGCTCTGGAAACACCATATATTTT. As protein: CASRDFVGSGNTIYF.